Below are 17 T cell receptor beta chains sequenced from a single sample in a study of cytomegalovirus exposure and HLA in healthy donors (dated by TCRdb to about 2017). Library generation was performed with the immunoSEQ multiplex PCR assay. For the multiplex PCR, a mixture combining 60 forward primers for TCR Vbeta segments and 13 reverse primers for TCR Jbeta segments was used. The source is immuneACCESS, and TCRdb retained only in-frame sequences with V and J called. Part of the clones is not carried over; for the studies checked, unresolved V genes explain less than half of this, and the remainder is unexplained. For this sample there are some 91,000 clones; roughly 86% appear just once. The ten largest clones capture around a tenth of the sample. The specimen sequenced was PBMCs. Receptors were obtained from a man in his thirties or forties in good health and CMV-seropositive.

The rearrangement joins TRBV15 to TRBJ1-1, with D maybe TRBD1 (6 bases). CDR1 LNHNV and CDR2 YYDKDF come from the germline V gene (reference sequence). The germline V and J ends were trimmed by 3 bases and 8 bases, with 16 bases remaining between them. The CDR3 sequence is 14 residues long. The CDR3 loop is CATSSSGQKIEAFF. The CDR3 DNA is TGTGCCACCAGCAGTTCTGGACAGAAAATCGAAGCTTTCTTT.

This chain links TRBV5-4 with TRBJ2-1; perhaps TRBD1 as D (6 bases). The germline V gene has CDR1 SGHNT and CDR2 YYREEE (reference sequence). Trimming shortened V by 0 bases and J by 0 bases, and 13 bases separated the two germline ends. The CDR3 sequence is 17 residues long. This chain's CDR3 is CASSLGGPLSSYNEQFF. For the CDR3, the DNA is TGTGCCAGCAGCTTGGGGGGGCCCCTTAGCTCCTACAATGAGCAGTTCTTC.

The chain couples TRBV11-2 to TRBJ2-5; D not certain. Germline values: CDR1 SGHAT, CDR2 FQNNGV. The CDR3 consists of 11 residues. Trimming took 4 bases from V and 4 from J, leaving 4 bases between them. CDR3 in DNA: TGTGCCAGCAGCTCTATAGAGACCCAGTACTTC. Its translation: CASSSIETQYF.

The V call is TRBV2, the J call TRBJ2-5; D possibly corresponds to TRBD1 (5 bases). There are 12 residues in the CDR3. V lost 5 bases and J 2 bases, leaving 6 bases between the germline ends. Germline V CDR1 and CDR2: SNHLY, FYNNEI. CDR3 in amino acids: CASSTGQETQYF. CDR3 bases: TGTGCCAGCAGTACAGGTCAAGAGACCCAGTACTTC.

This clone has only one observation. The chain carries TRBV28 and TRBJ2-6; 8 nucleotides agree with TRBD2. Germline-derived CDR1 and CDR2 are MDHEN and SYDVKM. Trimming took 7 bases from V and 0 from J; bases not matched to a gene: 11. This CDR3 is built from 18 residues. The CDR3 reads CASIASASGFSGANVLTF. CDR3 bases: TGTGCCAGCATAGCGTCGGCTAGCGGGTTCTCTGGGGCCAACGTCCTGACTTTC.

This rearrangement joins TRBV5-1 to TRBJ2-3; TRBD2 is a possible D gene (6 bases). Between the trimmed V and J ends, which lost 4 bases and 0 bases, there was a span of 12 bases. The CDR3 is 15 residues long. Germline CDR1 is SGHRS and CDR2 is YFSETQ. Here the CDR3 DNA reads TGCGCCAGCAGCCGCGGCCGGGGGAGCACAGATACGCAGTATTTT. Translation: CASSRGRGSTDTQYF.

Comments on this clone: One end of the junction does not line up with germline, which may come from a read error. The V gene is TRBV11-2, the J gene TRBJ1-2, with D perhaps TRBD1 (6 bases). The CDR3 is made up of 15 amino acids. Germline CDR1 is SGHAT and CDR2 is FQNNGV. This CDR3 is CASSLEAGAGYGYTF. CDR3 bases: TGTGCCAGCAGCCTAGAGGCAGGGGCTGGCTATGGCTACACCTTC.

The chain couples TRBV28 to TRBJ1-2; TRBD1 might be the D (6 bases). V lost 6 bases and J 8 bases, leaving 16 bases between the germline ends. Germline CDR1 and CDR2: MDHEN and SYDVKM. The CDR3 has 13 residues. CDR3 coding DNA: TGTGCCAGCAGCCCAGGGGAATTCTGGGGCTACACCTTC. Its translation: CASSPGEFWGYTF.

The chain recombines TRBV2 with TRBJ1-5; D gene ambiguous. The CDR3 contains 14 residues. The V end was cut by 7 bases, the J end by 6 bases, with 16 bases between. CDR1 is SNHLY, CDR2 FYNNEI, per germline. CDR3 sequence reads: CASIDWRKGQPQHF. CDR3 DNA sequence: TGTGCCAGCATCGACTGGAGGAAGGGTCAGCCCCAGCATTTT.

This chain connects TRBV2 to TRBJ2-1, with TRBD1 identical over 9 bases. The junction had 3 bases not matched to a gene; V was cut back by 4 bases and J by 2 bases. The CDR3 loop spans 15 amino acids. Germline values: CDR1 SNHLY, CDR2 FYNNEI. CDR3 nucleotides: TGTGCCAGCAGTGTACAGGGGGCCACCTACAATGAGCAGTTCTTC. Residues: CASSVQGATYNEQFF.

The CDR3 reads CASSQDTAQDIEYF. The DNA for the CDR3 is TGTGCCAGCAGCCAAGATACGGCACAAGACATCGAGTACTTC. The V call is TRBV4-2, the J call TRBJ2-5; D is uncertain. V lost 0 bases and J lost 12, with 17 bases in between. Germline V gene lookup returns CDR1 LGHNA and CDR2 YNFKEQ. CDR3 length: 14 amino acids.

The genes are TRBV2 and TRBJ2-7; 8 bases agree with TRBD1. After removal of 4 bases from V and 5 bases from J, the junction contained 10 bases not matched to a gene. Germline V CDR1 and CDR2: SNHLY, FYNNEI. The CDR3 is 15 amino acids. CDR3 sequence: CASSARRRGLNEQYF. CDR3 sequence (DNA): TGTGCCAGCAGTGCCCGTCGCAGGGGGCTAAACGAGCAGTACTTC. The variable domain in full, completed from reference TRBV2 and TRBJ2-7, reads EPEVTQTPSHQVTQMGQEVILRCVPISNHLYFYWYRQILGQKVEFLVSFYNNEISEKSEIFDDQFSVERPDGSNFTLKIRSTKLEDSAMYFCASSARRRGLNEQYFGPGTRLTVT.

V is TRBV7-2 and J is TRBJ2-2; 8 nucleotides line up with TRBD2. CDR3 size: 15 residues. Germline V CDR1 and CDR2: SGHTA, FQGNSA. V gave up 8 bases and J gave up 5 bases; unmatched junction bases: 10. CDR3 sequence reads: CASRGGGASTGELFF. CDR3 sequence (DNA): TGTGCCAGCCGGGGGGGAGGGGCCTCGACCGGGGAGCTGTTTTTT.

This clone appeared a few times. This chain joins TRBV5-1 and TRBJ1-2, with D possibly matching TRBD1 (6 bases). The CDR3 loop spans 13 amino acids. V lost 4 bases and J lost 2, with 9 bases in between. Germline values: CDR1 SGHRS, CDR2 YFSETQ. The CDR3 DNA reads TGCGCCAGCAGCGTAGGACAGAACTATGGCTACACCTTC. It is translated as CASSVGQNYGYTF.

This chain joins TRBV7-2 and TRBJ2-2; 9 bases map to TRBD2. This CDR3 is 19 amino acids long. Germline CDR1 and CDR2: SGHTA and FQGNSA. V lost 3 bases and J lost 1; bases outside the gene matches: 12. CDR3 amino acids: CASSFPLHGSGRNTGELFF. The CDR3 nucleotides are TGTGCCAGCAGCTTCCCCCTTCATGGTAGCGGGAGGAACACCGGGGAGCTGTTTTTT.

The genes are TRBV27 and TRBJ2-3; 12 bases map to TRBD2. Losses at the gene ends were 5 bases for V and 6 bases for J; bases not matched to a gene: 3. Germline V gene data show CDR1 as MNHEY and CDR2 as SMNVEV (reference sequence). This CDR3 spans 14 amino acids. The CDR3 loop reads CASSLAGGLDTQYF. CDR3 coding DNA: TGTGCCAGCAGTCTAGCGGGAGGGTTGGATACGCAGTATTTT.

The rearrangement uses TRBV14 and TRBJ2-5; TRBD1 agrees at 9 bases. Germline CDR1 reads SGHDN; CDR2 reads FVKESK. There are 15 residues in the CDR3. The V and J ends lost 4 bases and 7 bases, in that order; junction bases with no gene match: 10. The CDR3 nucleotides read TGTGCCAGCAGCCGAATGGGACAGGGAATGTTGACCCAGTACTTC. Translated, it gives CASSRMGQGMLTQYF.